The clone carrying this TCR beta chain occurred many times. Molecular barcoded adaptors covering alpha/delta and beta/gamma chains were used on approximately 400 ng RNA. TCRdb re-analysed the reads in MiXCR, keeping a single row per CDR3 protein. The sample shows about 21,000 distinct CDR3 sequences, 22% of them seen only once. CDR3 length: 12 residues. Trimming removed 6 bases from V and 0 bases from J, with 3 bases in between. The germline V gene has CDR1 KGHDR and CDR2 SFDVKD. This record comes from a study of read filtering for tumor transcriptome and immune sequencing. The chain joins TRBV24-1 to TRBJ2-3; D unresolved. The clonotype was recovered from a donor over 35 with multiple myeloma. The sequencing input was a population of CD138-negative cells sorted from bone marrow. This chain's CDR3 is CATSTSTDTQYF. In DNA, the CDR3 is TGTGCCACCAGTACTAGCACAGATACGCAGTATTTT.